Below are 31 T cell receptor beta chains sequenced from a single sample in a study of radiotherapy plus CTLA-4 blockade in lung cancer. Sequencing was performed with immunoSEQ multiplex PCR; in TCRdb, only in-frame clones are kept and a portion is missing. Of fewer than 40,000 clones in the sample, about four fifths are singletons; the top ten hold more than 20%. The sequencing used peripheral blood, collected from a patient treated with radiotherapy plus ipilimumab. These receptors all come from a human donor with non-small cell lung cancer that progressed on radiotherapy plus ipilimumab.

The CDR3 nucleotides are TGTGCCAGTAGAGGGGCCGAGCAGTACTTC. It translates to CASRGAEQYF. V gene TRBV19 combines with J gene TRBJ2-7, with D possibly TRBD1 on 5 matching bases. The germline V gene encodes CDR1 LNHDA and CDR2 SQIVND (reference sequence). Trimming removed 6 bases at V and 6 bases at J, with 6 bases between. This CDR3 is 10 amino acids long.

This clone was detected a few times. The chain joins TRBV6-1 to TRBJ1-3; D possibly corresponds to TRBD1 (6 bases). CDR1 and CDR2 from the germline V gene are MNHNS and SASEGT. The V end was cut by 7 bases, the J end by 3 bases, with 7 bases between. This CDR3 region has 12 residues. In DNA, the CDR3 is TGTGCCAGCAAGACAGGTGGAAACACCATATATTTT. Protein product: CASKTGGNTIYF.

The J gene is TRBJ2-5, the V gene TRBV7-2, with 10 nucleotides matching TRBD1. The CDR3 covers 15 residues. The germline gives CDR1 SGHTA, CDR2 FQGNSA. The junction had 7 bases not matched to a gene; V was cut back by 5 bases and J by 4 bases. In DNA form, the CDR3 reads TGTGCCAGCAGCACCCGACAGGGGGCGAGAGAGACCCAGTACTTC. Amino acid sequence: CASSTRQGARETQYF.

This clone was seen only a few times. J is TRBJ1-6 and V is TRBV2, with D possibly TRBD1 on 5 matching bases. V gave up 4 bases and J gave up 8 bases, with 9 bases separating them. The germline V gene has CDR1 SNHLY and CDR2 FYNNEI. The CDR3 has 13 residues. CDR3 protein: CASSAREDSPLHF. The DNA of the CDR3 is TGTGCCAGCAGTGCCAGGGAAGATTCACCCCTCCACTTT.

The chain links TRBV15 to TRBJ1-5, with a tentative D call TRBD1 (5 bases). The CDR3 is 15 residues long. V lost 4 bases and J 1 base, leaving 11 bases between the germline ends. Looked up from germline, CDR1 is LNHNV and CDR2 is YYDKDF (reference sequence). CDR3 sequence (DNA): TGTGCCACCAGCAAAGGGGCTGAGAGCAATCAGCCCCAGCATTTT. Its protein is CATSKGAESNQPQHF. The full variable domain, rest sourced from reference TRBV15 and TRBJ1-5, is DAMVIQNPRYQVTQFGKPVTLSCSQTLNHNVMYWYQQKSSQAPKLLFHYYDKDFNNEADTPDNFQSRRPNTSFCFLDIRSPGLGDTAMYLCATSKGAESNQPQHFGDGTRLSIL.

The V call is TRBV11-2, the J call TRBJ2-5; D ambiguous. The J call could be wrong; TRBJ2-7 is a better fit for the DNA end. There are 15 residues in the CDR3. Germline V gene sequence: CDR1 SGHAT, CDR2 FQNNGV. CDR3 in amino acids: CASSLTQSEWGEQYF. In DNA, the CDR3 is TGTGCCAGCAGCTTAACCCAGTCGGAATGGGGCGAGCAGTACTTC.

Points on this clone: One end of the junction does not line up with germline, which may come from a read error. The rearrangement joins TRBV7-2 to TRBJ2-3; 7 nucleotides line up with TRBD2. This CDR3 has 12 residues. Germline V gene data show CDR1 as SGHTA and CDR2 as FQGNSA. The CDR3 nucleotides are TGTGCCAGCAGCTTAGAGCGGGGAGGCAGGGATTTT. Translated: CASSLERGGRDF.

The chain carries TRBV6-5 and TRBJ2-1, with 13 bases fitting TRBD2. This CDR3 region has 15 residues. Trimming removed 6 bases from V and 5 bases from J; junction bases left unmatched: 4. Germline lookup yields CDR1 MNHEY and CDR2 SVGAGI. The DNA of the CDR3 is TGTGCCAGCAGCCGACTAGCGGGGGGAAACAATGAGCAGTTCTTC. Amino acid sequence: CASSRLAGGNNEQFF.

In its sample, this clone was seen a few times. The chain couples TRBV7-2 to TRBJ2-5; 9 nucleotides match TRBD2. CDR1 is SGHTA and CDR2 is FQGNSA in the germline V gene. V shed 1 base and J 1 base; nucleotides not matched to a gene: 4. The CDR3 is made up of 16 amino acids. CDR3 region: CASSLVAGAFQETQYF. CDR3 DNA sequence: TGTGCCAGCAGCTTAGTAGCGGGGGCCTTCCAAGAGACCCAGTACTTC.

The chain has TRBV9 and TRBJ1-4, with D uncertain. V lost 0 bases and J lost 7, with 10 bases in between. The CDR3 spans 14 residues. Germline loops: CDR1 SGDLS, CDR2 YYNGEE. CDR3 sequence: CASSVDGFPEKLFF. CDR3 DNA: TGTGCCAGCAGCGTAGACGGGTTCCCTGAAAAACTGTTTTTT.

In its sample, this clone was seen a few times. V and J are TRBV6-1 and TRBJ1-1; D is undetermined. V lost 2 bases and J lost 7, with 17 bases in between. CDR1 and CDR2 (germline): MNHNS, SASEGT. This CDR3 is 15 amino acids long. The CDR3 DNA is TGTGCCAGCAGTGAACGAGCGGGTTGGTTTGTTGAAGCTTTCTTT. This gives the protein CASSERAGWFVEAFF.

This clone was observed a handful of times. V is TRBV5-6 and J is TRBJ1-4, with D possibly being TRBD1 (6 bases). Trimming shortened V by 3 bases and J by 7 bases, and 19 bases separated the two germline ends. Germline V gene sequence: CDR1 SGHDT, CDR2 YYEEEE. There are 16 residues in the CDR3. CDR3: CASSSRGAGVSEKLFF. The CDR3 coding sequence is TGTGCCAGCAGCTCCAGAGGGGCAGGGGTGTCTGAAAAACTGTTTTTT.

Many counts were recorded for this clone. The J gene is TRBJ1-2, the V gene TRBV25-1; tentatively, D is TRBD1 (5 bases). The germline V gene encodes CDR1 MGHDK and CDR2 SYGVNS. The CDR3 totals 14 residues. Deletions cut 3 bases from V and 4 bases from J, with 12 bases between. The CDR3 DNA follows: TGTGCCAGCAGTGAGACGTCAGGGTTCTATGGCTACACCTTC. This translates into CASSETSGFYGYTF.

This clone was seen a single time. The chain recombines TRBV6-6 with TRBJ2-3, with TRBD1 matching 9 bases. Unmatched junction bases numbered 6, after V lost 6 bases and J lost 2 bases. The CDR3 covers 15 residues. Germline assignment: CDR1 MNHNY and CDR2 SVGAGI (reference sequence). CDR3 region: CASRTGGPITDTQYF. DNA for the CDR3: TGTGCCAGCAGAACAGGGGGCCCGATCACAGATACGCAGTATTTT.

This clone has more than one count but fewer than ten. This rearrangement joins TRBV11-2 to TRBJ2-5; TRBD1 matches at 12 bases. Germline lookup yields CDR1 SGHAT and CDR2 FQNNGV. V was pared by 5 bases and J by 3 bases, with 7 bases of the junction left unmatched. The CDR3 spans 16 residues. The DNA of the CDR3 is TGTGCCAGCAGCACCGGGACAGGGGGCGGAAAAGAGACCCAGTACTTC. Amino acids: CASSTGTGGGKETQYF. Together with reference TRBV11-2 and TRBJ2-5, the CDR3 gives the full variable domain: EAGVAQSPRYKIIEKRQSVAFWCNPISGHATLYWYQQILGQGPKLLIQFQNNGVVDDSQLPKDRFSAERLKGVDSTLKIQPAKLEDSAVYLCASSTGTGGGKETQYFGPGTRLLVL.

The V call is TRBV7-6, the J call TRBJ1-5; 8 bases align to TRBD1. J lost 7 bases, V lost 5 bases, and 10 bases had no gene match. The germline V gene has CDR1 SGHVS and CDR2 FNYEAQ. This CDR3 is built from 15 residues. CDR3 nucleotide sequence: TGTGCCAGCAGCGATCAACAGGGGGGAGGGCAGCCCCAGCATTTT. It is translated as CASSDQQGGGQPQHF.

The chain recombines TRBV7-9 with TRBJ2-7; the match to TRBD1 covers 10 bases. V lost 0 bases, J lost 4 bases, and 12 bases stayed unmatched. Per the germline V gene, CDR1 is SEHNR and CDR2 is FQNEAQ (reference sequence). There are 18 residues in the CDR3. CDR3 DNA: TGTGCCAGCAGCTTAGCGCCAAGTTGGGACAGGGGTTTTTACGAGCAGTACTTC. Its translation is CASSLAPSWDRGFYEQYF. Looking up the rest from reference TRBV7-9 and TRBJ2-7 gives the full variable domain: DTGVSQNPRHKITKRGQNVTFRCDPISEHNRLYWYRQTLGQGPEFLTYFQNEAQLEKSRLLSDRFSAERPKGSFSTLEIQRTEQGDSAMYLCASSLAPSWDRGFYEQYFGPGTRLTVT.

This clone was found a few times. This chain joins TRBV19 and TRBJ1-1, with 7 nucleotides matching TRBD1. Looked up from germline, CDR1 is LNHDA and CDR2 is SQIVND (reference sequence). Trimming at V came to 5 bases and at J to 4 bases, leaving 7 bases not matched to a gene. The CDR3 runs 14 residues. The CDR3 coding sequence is TGTGCCAGTAGTTCGACAGGGAGTGTCACTGAAGCTTTCTTT. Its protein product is CASSSTGSVTEAFF.

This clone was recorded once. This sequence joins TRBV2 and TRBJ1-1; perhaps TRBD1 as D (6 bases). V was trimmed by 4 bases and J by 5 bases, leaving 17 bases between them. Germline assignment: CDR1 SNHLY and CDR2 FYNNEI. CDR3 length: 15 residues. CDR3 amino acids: CASSAEQGEWTEAFF. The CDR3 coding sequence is TGTGCCAGCAGTGCCGAACAGGGAGAGTGGACTGAAGCTTTCTTT.

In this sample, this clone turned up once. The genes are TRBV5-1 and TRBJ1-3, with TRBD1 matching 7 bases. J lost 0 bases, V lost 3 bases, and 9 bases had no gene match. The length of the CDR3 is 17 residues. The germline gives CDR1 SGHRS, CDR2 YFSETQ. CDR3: CASSSGTVSLSGNTIYF. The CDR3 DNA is TGCGCCAGCAGCTCTGGGACAGTTTCACTCTCTGGAAACACCATATATTTT.

CDR3 coding DNA: TGTGCCAGCAGTTTTAAAAGGGGTTGGGGTTATGGCTACACCTTC. Protein product: CASSFKRGWGYGYTF. V gene TRBV28 combines with J gene TRBJ1-2, with D possibly being TRBD1 (5 bases). The CDR3 extends over 15 amino acids. Trimming cost V 3 bases and J 5 bases, with 16 bases left between them. Germline V gene sequence: CDR1 MDHEN, CDR2 SYDVKM.

DNA of the CDR3: TGTGCCAGCAGCTTGATTCGGGGAAGCGGGGGGCCCGCAGATACGCAGTATTTT. Protein product: CASSLIRGSGGPADTQYF. The rearrangement joins TRBV11-2 to TRBJ2-3; TRBD2 aligns across 9 bases. The germline CDR1 and CDR2 sequences are SGHAT and FQNNGV. The CDR3 has 18 amino acids. With V trimmed by 3 bases and J by 4 bases, 14 bases remained unmatched.

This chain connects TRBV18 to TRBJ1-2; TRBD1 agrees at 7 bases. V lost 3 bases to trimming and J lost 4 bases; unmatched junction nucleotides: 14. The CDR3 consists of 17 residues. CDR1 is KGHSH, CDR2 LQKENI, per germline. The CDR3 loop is CASSPAPLQGISYGYTF. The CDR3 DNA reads TGTGCCAGCTCACCTGCGCCCTTACAGGGGATAAGCTATGGCTACACCTTC.

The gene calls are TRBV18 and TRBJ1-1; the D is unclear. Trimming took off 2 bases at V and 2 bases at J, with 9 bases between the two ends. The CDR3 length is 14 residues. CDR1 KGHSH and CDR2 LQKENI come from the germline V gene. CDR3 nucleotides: TGTGCCAGCTCACCAGTGGGGAGTAACACTGAAGCTTTCTTT. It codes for CASSPVGSNTEAFF.

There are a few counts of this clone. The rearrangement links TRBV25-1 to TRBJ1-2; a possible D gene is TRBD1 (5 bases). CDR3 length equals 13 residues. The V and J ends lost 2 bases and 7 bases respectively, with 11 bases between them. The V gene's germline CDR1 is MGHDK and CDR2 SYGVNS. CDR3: CASSERGFIGYTF. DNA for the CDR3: TGTGCCAGCAGTGAAAGGGGCTTCATTGGCTACACCTTC.

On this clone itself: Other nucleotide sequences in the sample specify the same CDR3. CDR3 coding DNA: TGCGCCAGCAGACTAGCGGGAGGAAGCACAGATACGCAGTATTTT. It translates to CASRLAGGSTDTQYF. The chain couples TRBV5-1 to TRBJ2-3; 12 bases are shared with TRBD2. CDR1 is SGHRS and CDR2 is YFSETQ in the germline V gene. V lost 5 bases and J lost 0; bases outside the gene matches: 1. The CDR3 consists of 15 residues. Combining the CDR3 with reference TRBV5-1 and TRBJ2-3 gives the whole variable domain KAGVTQTPRYLIKTRGQQVTLSCSPISGHRSVSWYQQTPGQGLQFLFEYFSETQRNKGNFPGRFSGRQFSNSRSEMNVSTLELGDSALYLCASRLAGGSTDTQYFGPGTRLTVL.

CDR3 sequence (DNA): TGCGCCAGCAGCCTCGAACAGGGGGCAGATACGCAGTATTTT. Its protein is CASSLEQGADTQYF. V and J are TRBV5-1 and TRBJ2-3; 8 bases align to TRBD1. The germline V gene has CDR1 SGHRS and CDR2 YFSETQ. The CDR3 covers 14 residues. V was clipped by 4 bases and J by 4 bases; unmatched bases: 5.

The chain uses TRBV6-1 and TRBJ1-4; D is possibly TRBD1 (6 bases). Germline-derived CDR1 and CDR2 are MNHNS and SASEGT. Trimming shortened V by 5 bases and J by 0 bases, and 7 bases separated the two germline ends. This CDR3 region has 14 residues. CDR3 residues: CASSRQATNEKLFF. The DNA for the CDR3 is TGTGCCAGCAGTAGACAGGCAACTAATGAAAAACTGTTTTTT.

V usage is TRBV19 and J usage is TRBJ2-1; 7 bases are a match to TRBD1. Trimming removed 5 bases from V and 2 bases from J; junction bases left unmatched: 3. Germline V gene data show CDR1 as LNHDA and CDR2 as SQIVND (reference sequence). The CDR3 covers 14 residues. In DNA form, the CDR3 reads TGTGCCAGTAGTGGGCAGGGGGCCTACAATGAGCAGTTCTTC. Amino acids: CASSGQGAYNEQFF.

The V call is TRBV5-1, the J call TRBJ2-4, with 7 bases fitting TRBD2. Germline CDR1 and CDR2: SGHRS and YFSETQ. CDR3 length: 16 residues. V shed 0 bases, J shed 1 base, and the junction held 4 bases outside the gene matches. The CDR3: CASSLEQGGAKNIQYF. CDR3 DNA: TGCGCCAGCAGCTTGGAGCAGGGAGGGGCCAAAAACATTCAGTACTTC. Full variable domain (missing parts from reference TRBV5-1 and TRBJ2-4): KAGVTQTPRYLIKTRGQQVTLSCSPISGHRSVSWYQQTPGQGLQFLFEYFSETQRNKGNFPGRFSGRQFSNSRSEMNVSTLELGDSALYLCASSLEQGGAKNIQYFGAGTRLSVL.

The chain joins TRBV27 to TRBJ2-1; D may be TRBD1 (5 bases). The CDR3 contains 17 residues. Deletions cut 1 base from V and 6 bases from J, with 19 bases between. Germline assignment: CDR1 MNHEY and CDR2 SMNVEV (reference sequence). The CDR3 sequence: CASSLLTSRGTTNEQFF. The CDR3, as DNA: TGTGCCAGCAGTTTATTGACTTCTAGGGGCACGACCAATGAGCAGTTCTTC.